These 2 T cell receptor beta chains were sequenced from one sample in a study of blood T cell repertoires in COVID-19. Here immunoSEQ multiplex PCR was the method, and the copy in TCRdb shows in-frame clones only, minus some. The sample has a few hundred thousand clones, 90% seen once. The source material was PBMCs or T cells enriched from blood (not recorded which). The receptors were sampled from a woman aged 18 to 35 with acute COVID-19.

This chain joins TRBV14 and TRBJ1-1; D possibly corresponds to TRBD1 (6 bases). Germline CDR1 reads SGHDN; CDR2 reads FVKESK. CDR3 length equals 13 residues. V was cut by 9 bases and J by 0 bases, with 11 bases left in between. The CDR3 loop reads CASRRDMNTEAFF. As DNA, the CDR3 is TGTGCCAGTAGACGGGACATGAACACTGAAGCTTTCTTT.

This sequence joins TRBV27 and TRBJ2-5, with D hard to call. V dropped 5 bases and J dropped 5 bases, with 6 bases sitting between them. Germline lookup yields CDR1 MNHEY and CDR2 SMNVEV (reference sequence). The CDR3 totals 11 residues. The CDR3 DNA sequence: TGTGCCAGCAGTCACGGGGAGACCCAGTACTTC. Encoded protein: CASSHGETQYF.